This TCR beta chain was observed in a study of T cells in Graves' hyperthyroidism and ophthalmopathy (dated by TCRdb to about 2019). Looking at the study overall: Peripheral blood samples were taken at the time of initial diagnosis, prior to any treatment. The paper describes TCR Vbeta CDR3 sequencing of more than 120 peripheral blood samples, made up of around 41 ophthalmopathy patients, 70 to 75 hyperthyroidism patients and some 17 progressor patients. Prospective prediction of ophthalmopathy was tested in an independent validation cohort of about 19 hyperthyroidism patients and 15 to 17 patients who later progressed to ophthalmopathy. Thyroid tissue and blood T-cell repertoires from six Graves' hyperthyroidism patients were also compared in the study. After sampling, hyperthyroidism patients received methimazole starting at 30 mg daily, and ophthalmopathy patients received high-dose intravenous methylprednisolone. To identify distinguishing TCR V-J signatures, a discovery cohort of around 98 patients was used, comprising under 45 with Graves' ophthalmopathy and approximately 58 with stable Graves' hyperthyroidism. The roughly 94 discovery patients were randomly split 7:3 into training and test sets. The paper's findings and limits, for the study overall: During validation, the model predicted progression to ophthalmopathy a median of roughly six months ahead of onset, with roughly 65% sensitivity and 72% to 80% specificity. No statistical method was used to set the sample size in advance, and investigators knew the group allocation. Most expanded thyroid clonotypes (frequency above 0.001) were also detected in blood, a finding suggesting that blood repertoires may reflect thyroid immune responses. Ophthalmopathy was separated from stable hyperthyroidism by a 13 V-J signature model, with 87.88% sensitivity and roughly 81% specificity obtained in cross-validation and 80%/75% obtained in testing.

Graves' hyperthyroidism was defined as stable when no progression to ophthalmopathy occurred over 18 months of follow-up. Hyperthyroidism patients were newly diagnosed, with disease duration under 2 months, and aged 18 to 65 years. Exclusion was applied to patients with uncontrolled infections, other autoimmune diseases, pregnancy or lactation. Diagnoses were based on clinical symptoms, serum thyroxine and TRAb, thyroid ultrasound and orbital computed tomography. Ficoll-Paque density gradient centrifugation was used to isolate PBMCs from around 9.1 ml of fresh peripheral blood. Trizol reagent was used to extract total RNA, and RNA quality was then checked on an Agilent 2100 Bioanalyzer. The TCR beta CDR3 regions were amplified from RNA transcripts. The first round of RT-PCR for the TCR CDR3 was performed with the HTBI primer set and the Qiagen OneStep RT-PCR kit. The libraries were constructed in a second round of multiplex PCR and then size-selected and purified. The libraries were sequenced on an Illumina HiSeq2000 using paired-end 100 bp reads. For the original study's pipeline: SOAPnuke was used to process the raw data, with reads discarded if the reads contained adapters or uncalled bases, had a mean Phred below 15, or lacked an exact constant-primer or identifier match. High-quality paired reads were merged with COPE v1.2.5, and unique nucleotide sequences were defined as clonotypes. MiTCR v1.1 was used to align the clonotypes against IMGT TRBV, TRBD and TRBJ reference segments. The analysis included only V-J combinations with a frequency above 0.0001, which together covered 98% to 99.2% of the repertoires. The TCS score was defined as the ratio of F50 (clonal expansion) to E x V (chaos), calculated using BLOSUM62-based TCRdist between CDR3 peptides within each V-J. Welch's t-statistics and random forest reduced fewer than 600 V-J features to 10 to 15, which were used in a naive Bayes classifier (R e1071). The Morisita-Horn index was used to measure how similar the thyroid and blood repertoires were. Clones were called with MiXCR by TCRdb after fastp trimmed the public reads at Q25, and only in-frame beta chains were retained. CDR3 protein sequences are deduplicated, and each keeps its most common genes and DNA. These V and J calls rely on TCRdb rather than the paper's analysis. The sample data list nearly 750,000 distinct CDR3 sequences, and roughly a third of these were observed just once. The ten top clones hold around 31% of the sample.

This clonotype was picked up one time. This receptor's antigen is unknown. There are no base qualities to consult, and no much larger clone falls within one base. Just one read gives weak support. The V end loses 3 bases and the J end loses 3 bases, and a stretch of 21 bases separates them. The CDR3 numbers 16 residues from cysteine through phenylalanine. The only DNA kept is the CDR3, 48 bases in frame from the first base. Per the germline V gene (reference sequence), DFQATT is the CDR1 and SNEGSKA is the CDR2. The sequence was collected from a woman aged 40 to 50 with Graves' hyperthyroidism. The V and J segments used are TRBV20-1 and TRBJ2-7; the D gene identity is not certain. Sample: blood. In nucleotides, the sequence is TGCAGTGCTAGGCATTCGGACGGCCTAAAGTTCTACGAGCAGTACTTC. It codes for CSARHSDGLKFYEQYF.